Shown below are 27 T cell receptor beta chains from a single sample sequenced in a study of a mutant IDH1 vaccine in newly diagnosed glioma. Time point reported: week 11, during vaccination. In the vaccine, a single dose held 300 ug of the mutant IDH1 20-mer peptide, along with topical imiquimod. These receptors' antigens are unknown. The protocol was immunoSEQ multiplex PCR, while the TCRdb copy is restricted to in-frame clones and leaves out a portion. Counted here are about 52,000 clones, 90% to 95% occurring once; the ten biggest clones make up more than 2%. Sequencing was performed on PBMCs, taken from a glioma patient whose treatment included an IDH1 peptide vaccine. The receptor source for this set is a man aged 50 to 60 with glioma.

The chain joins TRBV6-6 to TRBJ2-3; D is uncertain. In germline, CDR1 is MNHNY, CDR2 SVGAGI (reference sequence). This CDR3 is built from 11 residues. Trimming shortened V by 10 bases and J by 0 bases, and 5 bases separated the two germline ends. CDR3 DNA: TGTGCCACTCGAAGCACAGATACGCAGTATTTT. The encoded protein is CATRSTDTQYF.

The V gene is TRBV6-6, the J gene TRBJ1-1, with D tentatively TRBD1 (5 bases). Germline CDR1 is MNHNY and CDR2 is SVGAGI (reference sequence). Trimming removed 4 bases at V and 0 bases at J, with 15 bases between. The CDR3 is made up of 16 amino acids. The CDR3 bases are TGTGCCAGCAGTTCAAGGGACCGAAGCATGAACACTGAAGCTTTCTTT. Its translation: CASSSRDRSMNTEAFF.

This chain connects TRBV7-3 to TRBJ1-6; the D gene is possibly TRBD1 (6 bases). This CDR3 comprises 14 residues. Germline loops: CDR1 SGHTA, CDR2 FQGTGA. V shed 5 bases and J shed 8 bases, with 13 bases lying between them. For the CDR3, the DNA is TGTGCCAGCAGCCGCGGGGGCAGGGATTCACCCCTCCACTTT. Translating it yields CASSRGGRDSPLHF.

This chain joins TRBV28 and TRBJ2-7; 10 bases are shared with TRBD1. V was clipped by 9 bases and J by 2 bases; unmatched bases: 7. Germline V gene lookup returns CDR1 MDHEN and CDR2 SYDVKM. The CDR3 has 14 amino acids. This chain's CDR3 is CASGTGVPPYEQYF. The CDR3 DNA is TGTGCCAGTGGGACAGGGGTTCCTCCCTACGAGCAGTACTTC.

The DNA of the CDR3 is TGTGCCAGCAGCTTGTATGTCGCGAACACCGGGGAGCTGTTTTTT. Translating gives CASSLYVANTGELFF. This rearrangement joins TRBV5-5 to TRBJ2-2; D is unresolved. Trimming stripped 1 base from V and 0 bases from J, with 7 bases between. Germline lookup yields CDR1 SGHKS and CDR2 YYEKEE (reference sequence). This CDR3 contains 15 residues.

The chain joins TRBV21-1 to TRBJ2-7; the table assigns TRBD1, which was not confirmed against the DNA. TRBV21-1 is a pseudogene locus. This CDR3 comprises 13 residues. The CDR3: CASAGTGSYEQYF. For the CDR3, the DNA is TGTGCCAGCGCTGGGACAGGGTCTTACGAGCAGTACTTC.

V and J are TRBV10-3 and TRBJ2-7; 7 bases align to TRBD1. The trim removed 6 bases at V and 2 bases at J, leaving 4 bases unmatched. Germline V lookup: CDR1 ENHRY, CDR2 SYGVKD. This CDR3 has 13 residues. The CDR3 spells CAIRTDRTYEQYF. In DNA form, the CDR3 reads TGTGCCATCAGGACGGACAGGACCTACGAGCAGTACTTC.

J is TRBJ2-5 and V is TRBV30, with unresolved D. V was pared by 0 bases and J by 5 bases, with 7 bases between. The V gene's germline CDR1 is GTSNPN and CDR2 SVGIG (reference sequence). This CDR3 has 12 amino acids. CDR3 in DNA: TGTGCCTGGAGTGTAAGGCGGGAGACCCAGTACTTC. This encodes CAWSVRRETQYF.

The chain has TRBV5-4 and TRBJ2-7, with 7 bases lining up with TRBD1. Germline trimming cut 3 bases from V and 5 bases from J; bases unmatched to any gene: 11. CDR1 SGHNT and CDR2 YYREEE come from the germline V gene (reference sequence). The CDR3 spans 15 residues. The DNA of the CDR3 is TGTGCCAGCAGCTCGCCTAAGACAGGGCTAGACGAGCAGTACTTC. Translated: CASSSPKTGLDEQYF.

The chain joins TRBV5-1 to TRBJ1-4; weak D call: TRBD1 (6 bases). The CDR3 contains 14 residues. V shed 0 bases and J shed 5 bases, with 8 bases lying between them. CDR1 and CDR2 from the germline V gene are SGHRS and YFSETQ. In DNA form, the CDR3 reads TGCGCCAGCAGCTTGGACAGGGCCAATGAAAAACTGTTTTTT. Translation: CASSLDRANEKLFF.

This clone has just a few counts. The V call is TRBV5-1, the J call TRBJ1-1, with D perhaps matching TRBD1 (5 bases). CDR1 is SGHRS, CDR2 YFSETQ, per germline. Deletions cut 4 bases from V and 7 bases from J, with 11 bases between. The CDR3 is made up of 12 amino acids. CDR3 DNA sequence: TGCGCCAGCAGCCCCGGGGGGAGTGAAGCTTTCTTT. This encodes CASSPGGSEAFF. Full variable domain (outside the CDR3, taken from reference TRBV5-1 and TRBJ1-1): KAGVTQTPRYLIKTRGQQVTLSCSPISGHRSVSWYQQTPGQGLQFLFEYFSETQRNKGNFPGRFSGRQFSNSRSEMNVSTLELGDSALYLCASSPGGSEAFFGQGTRLTVV.

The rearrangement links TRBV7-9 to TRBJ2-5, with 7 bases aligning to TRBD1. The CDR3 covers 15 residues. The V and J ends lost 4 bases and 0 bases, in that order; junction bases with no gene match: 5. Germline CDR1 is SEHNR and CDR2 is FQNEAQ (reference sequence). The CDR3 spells CASSSDRANQETQYF. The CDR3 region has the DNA TGTGCCAGCAGCTCCGACAGGGCCAACCAAGAGACCCAGTACTTC. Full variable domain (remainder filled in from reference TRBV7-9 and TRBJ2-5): DTGVSQNPRHKITKRGQNVTFRCDPISEHNRLYWYRQTLGQGPEFLTYFQNEAQLEKSRLLSDRFSAERPKGSFSTLEIQRTEQGDSAMYLCASSSDRANQETQYFGPGTRLLVL.

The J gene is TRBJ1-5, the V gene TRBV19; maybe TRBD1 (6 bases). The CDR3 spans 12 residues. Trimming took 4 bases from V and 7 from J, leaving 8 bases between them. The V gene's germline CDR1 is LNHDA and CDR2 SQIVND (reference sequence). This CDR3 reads CASSSGGQPQHF. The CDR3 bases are TGTGCCAGTAGTAGTGGGGGCCAGCCCCAGCATTTT. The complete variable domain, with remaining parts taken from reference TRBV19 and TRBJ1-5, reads DGGITQSPKYLFRKEGQNVTLSCEQNLNHDAMYWYRQDPGQGLRLIYYSQIVNDFQKGDIAEGYSVSREKKESFPLTVTSAQKNPTAFYLCASSSGGQPQHFGDGTRLSIL.

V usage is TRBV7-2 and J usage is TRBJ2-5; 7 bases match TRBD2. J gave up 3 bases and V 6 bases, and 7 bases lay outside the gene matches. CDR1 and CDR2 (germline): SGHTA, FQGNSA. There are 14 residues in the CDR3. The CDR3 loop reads CASRKGAGEETQYF. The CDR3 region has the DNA TGTGCCAGCAGAAAAGGGGCGGGGGAAGAGACCCAGTACTTC. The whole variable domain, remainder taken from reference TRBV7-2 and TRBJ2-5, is GAGVSQSPSNKVTEKGKDVELRCDPISGHTALYWYRQSLGQGLEFLIYFQGNSAPDKSGLPSDRFSAERTGGSVSTLTIQRTQQEDSAVYLCASRKGAGEETQYFGPGTRLLVL.

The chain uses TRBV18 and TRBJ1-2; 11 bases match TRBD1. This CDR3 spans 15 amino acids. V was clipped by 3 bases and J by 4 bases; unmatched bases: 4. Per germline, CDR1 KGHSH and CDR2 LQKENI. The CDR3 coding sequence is TGTGCCAGCTCACCGTCCGGGACAGGGGGCTATGGCTACACCTTC. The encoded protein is CASSPSGTGGYGYTF.

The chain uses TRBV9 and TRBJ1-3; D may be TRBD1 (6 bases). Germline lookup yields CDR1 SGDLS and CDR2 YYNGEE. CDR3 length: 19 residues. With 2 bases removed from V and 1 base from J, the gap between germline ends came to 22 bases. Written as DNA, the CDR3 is TGTGCCAGCAGCGTTACGGGCGCGCCAGGAAGGGGGTCTGGAAACACCATATATTTT. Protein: CASSVTGAPGRGSGNTIYF.

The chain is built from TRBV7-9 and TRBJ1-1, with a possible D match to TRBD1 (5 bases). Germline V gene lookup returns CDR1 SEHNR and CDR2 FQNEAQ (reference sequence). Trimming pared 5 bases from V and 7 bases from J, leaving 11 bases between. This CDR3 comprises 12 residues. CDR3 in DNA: TGTGCCAGCAGCCTCGGGACCCTTGAAGCTTTCTTT. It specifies CASSLGTLEAFF.

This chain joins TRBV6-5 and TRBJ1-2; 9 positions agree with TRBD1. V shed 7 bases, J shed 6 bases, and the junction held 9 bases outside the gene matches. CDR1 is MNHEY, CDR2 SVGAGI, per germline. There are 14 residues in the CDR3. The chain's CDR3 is CASTLTTGGNGYTF. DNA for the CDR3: TGTGCCAGCACTCTAACCACAGGGGGCAATGGCTACACCTTC.

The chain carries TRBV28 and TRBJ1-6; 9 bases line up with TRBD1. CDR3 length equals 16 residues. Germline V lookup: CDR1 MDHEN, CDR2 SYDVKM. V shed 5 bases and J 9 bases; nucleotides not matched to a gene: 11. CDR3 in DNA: TGTGCCAGCAGTCTAGAAACAGGGGGCAAAAGTTCACCCCTCCACTTT. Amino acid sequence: CASSLETGGKSSPLHF. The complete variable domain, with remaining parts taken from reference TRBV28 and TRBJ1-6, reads DVKVTQSSRYLVKRTGEKVFLECVQDMDHENMFWYRQDPGLGLRLIYFSYDVKMKEKGDIPEGYSVSREKKERFSLILESASTNQTSMYLCASSLETGGKSSPLHFGNGTRLTVT.

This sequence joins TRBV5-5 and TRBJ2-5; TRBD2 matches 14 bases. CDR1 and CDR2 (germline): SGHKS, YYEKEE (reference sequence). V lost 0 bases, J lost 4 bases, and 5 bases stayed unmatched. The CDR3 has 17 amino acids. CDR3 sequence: CASSLGTSGGLGETQYF. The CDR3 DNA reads TGTGCCAGCAGCTTGGGGACTAGCGGGGGGCTGGGAGAGACCCAGTACTTC. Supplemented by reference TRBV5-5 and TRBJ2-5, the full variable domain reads DAGVTQSPTHLIKTRGQQVTLRCSPISGHKSVSWYQQVLGQGPQFIFQYYEKEERGRGNFPDRFSARQFPNYSSELNVNALLLGDSALYLCASSLGTSGGLGETQYFGPGTRLLVL.

In nucleotides, the CDR3 is TGTGCCAGCAGTCCATCGGACAGGGGAGAAGCTTTCTTT. Translated: CASSPSDRGEAFF. The rearrangement links TRBV7-6 to TRBJ1-1; 9 bases line up with TRBD1. CDR1 and CDR2 from the germline V gene are SGHVS and FNYEAQ. The CDR3 consists of 13 residues. After removal of 6 bases from V and 8 bases from J, the junction contained 7 bases not matched to a gene.

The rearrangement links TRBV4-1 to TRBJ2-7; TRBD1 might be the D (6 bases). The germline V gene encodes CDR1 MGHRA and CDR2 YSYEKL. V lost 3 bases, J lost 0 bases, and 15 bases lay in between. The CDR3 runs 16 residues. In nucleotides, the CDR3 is TGCGCCAGCAGCCAGACCCATACAGGGACCTCCTACGAGCAGTACTTC. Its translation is CASSQTHTGTSYEQYF.

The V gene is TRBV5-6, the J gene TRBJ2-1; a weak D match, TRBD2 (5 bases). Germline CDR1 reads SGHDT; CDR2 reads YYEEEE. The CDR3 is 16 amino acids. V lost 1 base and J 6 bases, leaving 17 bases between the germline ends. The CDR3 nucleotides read TGTGCCAGCAGCTTGTATGGTCTAGCAGGTCGCAATGAGCAGTTCTTC. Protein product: CASSLYGLAGRNEQFF.

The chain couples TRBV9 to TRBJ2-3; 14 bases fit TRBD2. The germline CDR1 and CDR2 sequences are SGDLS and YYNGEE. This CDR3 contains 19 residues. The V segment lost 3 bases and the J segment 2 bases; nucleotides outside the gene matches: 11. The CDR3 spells CASSAGLAGAFPTTDTQYF. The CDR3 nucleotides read TGTGCCAGCAGCGCGGGACTAGCGGGGGCCTTCCCAACCACAGATACGCAGTATTTT. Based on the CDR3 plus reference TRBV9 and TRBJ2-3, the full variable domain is DSGVTQTPKHLITATGQRVTLRCSPRSGDLSVYWYQQSLDQGLQFLIQYYNGEERAKGNILERFSAQQFPDLHSELNLSSLELGDSALYFCASSAGLAGAFPTTDTQYFGPGTRLTVL.

In nucleotides, the CDR3 is TGCGCCAGCAGATCCAGCTCGGCTAGCGGGAACACCGGGGAGCTGTTTTTT. It encodes CASRSSSASGNTGELFF. This chain links TRBV5-1 with TRBJ2-2, with TRBD2 identical over 7 bases. The junction had 11 bases not matched to a gene; V was cut back by 5 bases and J by 1 base. This CDR3 region has 17 residues. The V gene's germline CDR1 is SGHRS and CDR2 YFSETQ.

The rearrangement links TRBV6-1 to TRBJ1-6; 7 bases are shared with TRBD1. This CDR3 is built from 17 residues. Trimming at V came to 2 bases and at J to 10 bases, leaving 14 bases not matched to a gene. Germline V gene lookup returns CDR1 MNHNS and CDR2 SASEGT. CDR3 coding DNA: TGTGCCAGCAGTGAACTCTTCGACAGGGAAGGTGGCTCACCCCTCCACTTT. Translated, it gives CASSELFDREGGSPLHF.

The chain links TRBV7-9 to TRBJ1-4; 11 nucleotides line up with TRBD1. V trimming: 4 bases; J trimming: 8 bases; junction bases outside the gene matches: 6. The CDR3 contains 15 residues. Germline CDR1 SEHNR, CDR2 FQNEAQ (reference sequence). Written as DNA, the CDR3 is TGTGCCAGCAGCTACCCGGGACAGGGGGGAGAAAAACTGTTTTTT. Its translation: CASSYPGQGGEKLFF.